This passage covers 12 T cell receptor beta chains from one sample sequenced in a study of shared clonotypes between healthy human individuals. Method: immunoSEQ multiplex PCR; TCRdb's copy keeps in-frame clones and lacks some. The sample records some 1,400,000 clones, 96% being singletons. Source material: naive CD4+ T cells sorted from blood. Regarding subset: CD45RA+ positively selected. Receptors originate from a man aged 30 to 39 in good health.

The chain carries TRBV5-5 and TRBJ2-6; D remains ambiguous. V lost 6 bases, J lost 1 base, and 14 bases lay in between. In germline, CDR1 is SGHKS, CDR2 YYEKEE (reference sequence). This CDR3 is built from 16 residues. The CDR3 DNA reads TGTGCCAGCAACAACGGACCGCCTTCTGGGGCCAACGTCCTGACTTTC. Translation: CASNNGPPSGANVLTF.

The chain is built from TRBV11-1 and TRBJ2-1; tentatively, D is TRBD2 (5 bases). Trimming removed 3 bases from V and 5 bases from J, with 11 bases in between. In germline, CDR1 is SGHAT, CDR2 FQDESV (reference sequence). The CDR3 runs 14 residues. The CDR3 nucleotides read TGTGCCAGCAGCTTCGCGGGCTCAAACAATGAGCAGTTCTTC. Protein: CASSFAGSNNEQFF.

In the case of this clone: Other DNA variants within this sample encode the same CDR3. J is TRBJ2-7 and V is TRBV6-6, with D tentatively TRBD1 (5 bases). Trimming left V 5 bases short and J 3 bases short, with 8 bases between. Germline V lookup: CDR1 MNHNY, CDR2 SVGAGI (reference sequence). The CDR3 consists of 12 residues. CDR3 loop: CASSRDSYEQYF. In DNA form, the CDR3 reads TGTGCCAGCAGTCGTGACAGCTACGAGCAGTACTTC.

The chain links TRBV5-1 to TRBJ1-3; no definite D call. This CDR3 contains 15 residues. V was pared by 4 bases and J by 0 bases, with 11 bases between. CDR1 and CDR2 (germline): SGHRS, YFSETQ. CDR3 amino acids: CASSHGVGSGNTIYF. The CDR3 DNA sequence: TGCGCCAGCAGCCACGGGGTGGGCTCTGGAAACACCATATATTTT. Complete variable domain (other parts from reference TRBV5-1 and TRBJ1-3): KAGVTQTPRYLIKTRGQQVTLSCSPISGHRSVSWYQQTPGQGLQFLFEYFSETQRNKGNFPGRFSGRQFSNSRSEMNVSTLELGDSALYLCASSHGVGSGNTIYFGEGSWLTVV.

This clone has just one count. This chain links TRBV28 with TRBJ1-2, with a tentative D call TRBD1 (5 bases). This CDR3 is built from 18 residues. Germline V lookup: CDR1 MDHEN, CDR2 SYDVKM. Trimming took 8 bases from V and 2 from J, leaving 27 bases between them. CDR3: CASSSAGLSNLPNYGYTF. The CDR3 coding sequence is TGTGCCAGCTCCAGCGCAGGGTTGAGCAACCTTCCGAACTATGGCTACACCTTC.

A word on this clone: Additional DNA sequences in this sample encode the identical CDR3. The chain's CDR3 is CASSLAGTGYQPQHF. In DNA, the CDR3 is TGTGCCAGCAGCTTAGCGGGGACAGGGTATCAGCCCCAGCATTTT. V usage is TRBV7-2 and J usage is TRBJ1-5; 9 positions match TRBD1. V dropped 0 bases and J dropped 5; count of bases not matched to a gene: 2. The CDR3 covers 15 residues. The germline CDR1 and CDR2 sequences are SGHTA and FQGNSA. The whole variable domain, remainder taken from reference TRBV7-2 and TRBJ1-5, is GAGVSQSPSNKVTEKGKDVELRCDPISGHTALYWYRQSLGQGLEFLIYFQGNSAPDKSGLPSDRFSAERTGGSVSTLTIQRTQQEDSAVYLCASSLAGTGYQPQHFGDGTRLSIL.

This clone occurred once. The V and J genes are TRBV15 and TRBJ1-1; unclear D gene. Trimming stripped 1 base from V and 5 bases from J, with 8 bases between. Looked up from germline, CDR1 is LNHNV and CDR2 is YYDKDF (reference sequence). The CDR3 has 13 residues. CDR3 sequence reads: CATSRVTETEAFF. In nucleotides, the CDR3 is TGTGCCACCAGCAGAGTTACAGAGACTGAAGCTTTCTTT.

The chain has TRBV28 and TRBJ1-5; D is uncertain. Trimming pared 5 bases from V and 2 bases from J, leaving 16 bases between. The CDR3 loop spans 16 amino acids. Germline values: CDR1 MDHEN, CDR2 SYDVKM. CDR3 in amino acids: CASSPHVSQGNQPQHF. The CDR3 bases are TGTGCCAGCAGTCCCCATGTTTCCCAGGGCAATCAGCCCCAGCATTTT.

The chain combines TRBV5-1 with TRBJ1-1; 7 bases agree with TRBD1. The germline CDR1 and CDR2 sequences are SGHRS and YFSETQ. J was trimmed by 3 bases and V by 3 bases; bases with no gene match: 11. This CDR3 region has 16 residues. CDR3 sequence: CASSYSTGQRHTEAFF. As DNA, the CDR3 is TGCGCCAGCAGCTATAGCACGGGACAGAGACACACTGAAGCTTTCTTT.

The chain recombines TRBV7-2 with TRBJ2-1, with a weak D call TRBD1 (6 bases). Deletions cut 3 bases from V and 7 bases from J, with 13 bases between. This CDR3 comprises 14 residues. The germline gives CDR1 SGHTA, CDR2 FQGNSA. CDR3 coding DNA: TGTGCCAGCAGCTTGTACAGGGATGGGAATGAGCAGTTCTTC. This sequence encodes CASSLYRDGNEQFF.

The J gene is TRBJ2-1, the V gene TRBV10-3; no definite D call. The CDR3 is 13 residues long. Deletions cut 2 bases from V and 4 bases from J, with 6 bases between. Per the germline V gene, CDR1 is ENHRY and CDR2 is SYGVKD. The DNA for the CDR3 is TGTGCCATCAGTGAGGACTTTTACAATGAGCAGTTCTTC. Protein product: CAISEDFYNEQFF.

This chain connects TRBV11-2 to TRBJ2-7; 7 nucleotides match TRBD2. V shed 4 bases, J shed 4 bases, and the junction held 13 bases outside the gene matches. Germline CDR1 SGHAT, CDR2 FQNNGV. The CDR3 totals 16 residues. The chain's CDR3 is CASSSIAGQDAYEQYF. CDR3 nucleotides: TGTGCCAGCAGCTCGATAGCGGGTCAGGACGCATACGAGCAGTACTTC.